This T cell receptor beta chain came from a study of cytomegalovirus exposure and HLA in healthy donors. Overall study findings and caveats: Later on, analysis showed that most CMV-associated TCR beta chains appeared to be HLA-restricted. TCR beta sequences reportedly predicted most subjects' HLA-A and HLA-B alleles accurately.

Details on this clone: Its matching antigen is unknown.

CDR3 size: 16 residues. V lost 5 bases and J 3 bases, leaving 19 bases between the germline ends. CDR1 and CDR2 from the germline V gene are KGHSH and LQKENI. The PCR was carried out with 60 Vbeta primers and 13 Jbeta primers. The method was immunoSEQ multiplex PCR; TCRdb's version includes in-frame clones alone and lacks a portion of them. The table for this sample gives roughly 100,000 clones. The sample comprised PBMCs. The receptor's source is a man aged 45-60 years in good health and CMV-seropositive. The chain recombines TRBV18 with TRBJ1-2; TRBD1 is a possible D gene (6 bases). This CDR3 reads CASSSRAYRTDYGYTF. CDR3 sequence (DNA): TGTGCCAGCTCATCAAGAGCCTACCGGACAGACTATGGCTACACCTTC.